This T cell receptor (beta chain) was obtained from a study of blood T cell repertoires in COVID-19. Turning to the study itself: Samples taken during acute and convalescent COVID-19 were collected in the United States, Italy and Spain.

The data were produced by immunoSEQ multiplex PCR, yet TCRdb's version contains in-frame clones alone and is incomplete. The table lists about 250,000 clones, about 85% of them singletons. Sequenced input: peripheral blood. The source is a man younger than 35 with active or convalescent COVID-19.

CDR3 nucleotides: TGTGCCAGTAGTTTGTTAGGGGGGGACGCTGAAGCTTTCTTT. As protein: CASSLLGGDAEAFF. J is TRBJ1-1 and V is TRBV19; the D gene is possibly TRBD1 (6 bases). Deletions cut 5 bases from V and 6 bases from J, with 16 bases between. This CDR3 region has 14 residues. In germline, CDR1 is LNHDA, CDR2 SQIVND (reference sequence).